Here is one T cell receptor (beta chain) with its context. Its target is unknown. These data originate in a study of T cell responses to AZD1222 COVID-19 vaccine. Germline V lookup: CDR1 LNHDA, CDR2 SQIVND (reference sequence). The V end lost 8 bases, the J end lost 3 bases, and 14 bases lay between the germline ends. CDR3 length equals 14 residues. The data were produced by immunoSEQ multiplex PCR, yet TCRdb's version contains in-frame clones alone and is incomplete. The data show around 81,000 clones, roughly 80% seen once. The study's findings and limits: Vaccine-associated CD4 TCRs ranged over spike, dominating at 160-218 and 743-854. Unmutated variant regions are reportedly the target of nearly half of TCRs that are spike-specific.

This receptor was obtained from an adult in good health. The V and J genes are TRBV19 and TRBJ2-1; TRBD2 might be the D (6 bases). The material was peripheral blood, obtained on day 0 of AZD1222 vaccination. Written as DNA, the CDR3 is TGTGCCAGTGGCGCGGGGACCCTCTACAATGAGCAGTTCTTC. It translates to CASGAGTLYNEQFF. Based on the CDR3 plus reference TRBV19 and TRBJ2-1, the full variable domain is DGGITQSPKYLFRKEGQNVTLSCEQNLNHDAMYWYRQDPGQGLRLIYYSQIVNDFQKGDIAEGYSVSREKKESFPLTVTSAQKNPTAFYLCASGAGTLYNEQFFGPGTRLTVL.